What follows is one TCR beta chain and its context. Original methodology: Estimation of nucleated cell counts relied on the amplification of reference gene primers. Sequencing used immunoSEQ multiplex PCR; TCRdb keeps in-frame clones, though not all of them. That table furnishes V, J and clone size, whereas the DNA furnished D and trimming. The sample lists about 44,000 clones, around 80% occurring once. These data originate in a study of blood T cell repertoires in COVID-19. Study details: COVID-19 samples from acute and convalescent phases originated in the United States, Italy and Spain. T cells, B-cell-depleted T cells, or PBMCs provided the cDNA or gDNA that served as material.

Trimming at V came to 0 bases and at J to 0 bases, leaving 8 bases not matched to a gene. The CDR3 contains 19 residues. Germline assignment: CDR1 SGHAT and CDR2 FQNNGV. Source material: peripheral blood. The chain carries TRBV11-2 and TRBJ2-2; the match to TRBD2 covers 9 bases. The TCR was taken from a human donor in a cohort sampled during active COVID-19. The CDR3 loop reads CASSLDPPSGASNTGELFF. The DNA of the CDR3 is TGTGCCAGCAGCTTAGATCCCCCTAGCGGGGCCTCGAACACCGGGGAGCTGTTTTTT. Combining the CDR3 with reference TRBV11-2 and TRBJ2-2 gives the whole variable domain EAGVAQSPRYKIIEKRQSVAFWCNPISGHATLYWYQQILGQGPKLLIQFQNNGVVDDSQLPKDRFSAERLKGVDSTLKIQPAKLEDSAVYLCASSLDPPSGASNTGELFFGEGSRLTVL.